Listed below are T cell receptor beta chains from one sample, sequenced in a study of blood T cells in healthy people across ages. Each CDR3 protein gets one entry after TCRdb re-called the 5' RACE reads with MiXCR. Of a few hundred thousand distinct CDR3 sequences listed, roughly a quarter are singletons. The same data also contributed to another study, on T cells of mothers and their children.

Input material: blood. The receptors come from a boy between 2 and 10 years old in good health. Each CDR3 is given with its conserved first and last residue. Fields, in order: CDR3 protein, CDR3 DNA, clone size, D gene, V gene, J gene. A D gene is named only where the DNA matches it firmly. Clone size, where shown, is once, few, many, or a class for clones that have expanded.

CDR3: CAWSVLAGAEQYF; DNA: TGTGCCTGGAGTGTACTAGCGGGAGCCGAGCAGTACTTC; size: -; D: TRBD2; V: TRBV30; J: TRBJ2-7
CDR3: CASSRDPTGELFF; DNA: TGTGCCAGCAGCCGAGATCCCACCGGGGAGCTGTTTTTT; size: -; D: -; V: TRBV7-2; J: TRBJ2-2
CDR3: CASSTRQGGDTEAFF; DNA: TGTGCCAGCAGTACGAGACAGGGGGGGGACACTGAAGCTTTCTTT; size: -; D: TRBD1; V: TRBV28; J: TRBJ1-1
CDR3: CASSEIYTEAFF; DNA: TGTGCCAGCAGTGAGATTTACACTGAAGCTTTCTTT; size: -; D: -; V: TRBV6-2/TRBV6-3; J: TRBJ1-1
CDR3: CSASVPGLAGNNEQFF; DNA: TGCAGTGCTAGCGTTCCGGGACTAGCGGGGAACAATGAGCAGTTCTTC; size: many; D: TRBD2; V: TRBV20-1; J: TRBJ2-1
CDR3: CASSWTGNQETQYF; DNA: TGTGCCAGCAGTTGGACAGGAAATCAAGAGACCCAGTACTTC; size: few; D: TRBD1; V: TRBV12-3/TRBV12-4; J: TRBJ2-5
CDR3: CASRLGQIETQYF; DNA: TGTGCCAGCAGGTTGGGGCAAATAGAGACCCAGTACTTC; size: few; D: -; V: TRBV6-2/TRBV6-3; J: TRBJ2-5
CDR3: CATGRGEGEQYF; DNA: TGTGCCACCGGAAGGGGAGAGGGCGAGCAGTACTTC; size: -; D: -; V: TRBV10-3; J: TRBJ2-7
CDR3: CASRLQGSETQYF; DNA: TGTGCCAGCAGGTTACAGGGGTCAGAGACCCAGTACTTC; size: few; D: TRBD1; V: TRBV27; J: TRBJ2-5
CDR3: CASSERLRSYEQYF; DNA: TGTGCCAGCAGCGAACGACTTCGCTCCTACGAGCAGTACTTC; size: -; D: -; V: TRBV7-9; J: TRBJ2-7
CDR3: CASSGGPGSYEQYF; DNA: TGTGCCAGCAGCGGCGGGCCAGGTTCCTACGAGCAGTACTTC; size: -; D: -; V: TRBV2; J: TRBJ2-7
CDR3: CASSSYDRNTGELFF; DNA: TGTGCCAGCAGTTCCTACGACAGGAACACCGGGGAGCTGTTTTTT; size: -; D: -; V: TRBV27; J: TRBJ2-2
CDR3: CASSPSGDRGYEQYF; DNA: TGTGCCAGCAGCCCATCCGGGGACAGGGGGTACGAGCAGTACTTC; size: -; D: TRBD1; V: TRBV12-3/TRBV12-4; J: TRBJ2-7
CDR3: CASSYKSPGQLVPTTNEKLFF; DNA: TGTGCCAGCAGTTACAAATCTCCGGGACAGCTAGTTCCTACAACTAATGAAAAACTGTTTTTT; size: -; D: TRBD1; V: TRBV6-5; J: TRBJ1-4
CDR3: CASTWTPTNTGELFF; DNA: TGTGCCAGCACCTGGACACCTACGAACACCGGGGAGCTGTTTTTT; size: -; D: -; V: TRBV2; J: TRBJ2-2
CDR3: CASRFLGRQGHGYTF; DNA: TGTGCCAGTAGGTTTCTAGGCCGACAGGGCCATGGCTACACCTTC; size: few; D: TRBD1; V: TRBV19; J: TRBJ1-2
CDR3: CAWSMDGTYGYTF; DNA: TGTGCCTGGAGCATGGACGGTACCTATGGCTACACCTTC; size: few; D: -; V: TRBV30; J: TRBJ1-2
CDR3: CASRSGQGSYEQYF; DNA: TGTGCCAGTAGATCGGGACAGGGTTCCTACGAGCAGTACTTC; size: -; D: TRBD1; V: TRBV19; J: TRBJ2-7
CDR3: CASSLGTGGGYYGYTF; DNA: TGTGCCAGCAGCTTAGGGACAGGGGGCGGGTACTATGGCTACACCTTC; size: -; D: TRBD1; V: TRBV7-2; J: TRBJ1-2
CDR3: CSARGSESTDTQYF; DNA: TGCAGTGCTAGAGGAAGCGAGAGCACAGATACGCAGTATTTT; size: -; D: -; V: TRBV20-1; J: TRBJ2-3